This entry lists 9 T cell receptor beta chains sequenced from one sample in a study of cytomegalovirus exposure and HLA in healthy donors (TCRdb year 2017). Libraries were constructed by the immunoSEQ multiplex PCR assay. A mixture of 60 forward primers for TCR Vbeta segments and 13 reverse primers for TCR Jbeta segments was used in the multiplex PCR. The table was pulled from immuneACCESS by TCRdb, which kept in-frame rearrangements only. Such tables lose some clones; where checked, under half of the loss comes from unresolved V genes, and the rest has no known cause. This sample gives under 200,000 clones in total; 80% of them show up just once. The ten most abundant clones make up roughly 10% of the sample. Sequencing was done on a sample of PBMCs. The receptors were sampled from a man younger than 35 in good health and CMV-seropositive.

This clone was picked up a small number of times. V is TRBV9 and J is TRBJ2-5; D is unclear. The germline CDR1 and CDR2 sequences are SGDLS and YYNGEE. This CDR3 region has 13 residues. The V end lost 0 bases, the J end lost 5 bases, and 8 bases lay between the germline ends. CDR3 sequence reads: CASSVGGWETQYF. The CDR3 DNA follows: TGTGCCAGCAGCGTAGGCGGCTGGGAGACCCAGTACTTC.

V usage is TRBV4-3 and J usage is TRBJ2-1, with a possible D match to TRBD1 (5 bases). CDR1 is LGHNA, CDR2 YSLEER, per germline. The ends were cut back, 0 bases at V and 7 bases at J, with 13 bases in the middle. The CDR3 has 15 amino acids. The CDR3 here is CASSQDRRVRNEQFF. The DNA for the CDR3 is TGCGCCAGCAGCCAAGATCGCAGGGTTCGGAATGAGCAGTTCTTC.

The J gene is TRBJ1-6, the V gene TRBV15; 7 bases map to TRBD1. The V and J ends lost 0 bases and 6 bases, in that order; junction bases with no gene match: 11. CDR3 size: 18 residues. CDR1 LNHNV and CDR2 YYDKDF come from the germline V gene (reference sequence). The CDR3 here is CATSRDPTGTAVNSPLHF. The DNA for the CDR3 is TGTGCCACCAGCAGAGATCCAACCGGGACAGCCGTTAATTCACCCCTCCACTTT.

J is TRBJ2-5 and V is TRBV5-4, with 9 bases that match TRBD2. In germline, CDR1 is SGHNT, CDR2 YYREEE (reference sequence). V lost 4 bases and J lost 1; bases outside the gene matches: 11. CDR3 length: 17 amino acids. CDR3 amino acids: CASSQTTAGLAQETQYF. The CDR3, as DNA: TGTGCCAGCAGCCAAACAACGGCGGGACTAGCCCAAGAGACCCAGTACTTC.

The chain recombines TRBV7-9 with TRBJ2-4, with a possible D match to TRBD2 (6 bases). The CDR3 is 15 residues long. From germline, CDR1 is SEHNR and CDR2 FQNEAQ (reference sequence). V lost 2 bases and J 15 bases, leaving 23 bases between the germline ends. The CDR3 DNA sequence: TGTGCCAGCAGCTTACCGGAGGGTATCGTGTCGGGCGGGTACTTC. Amino acids: CASSLPEGIVSGGYF.

The chain joins TRBV5-6 to TRBJ2-1, with 10 bases fitting TRBD1. V dropped 6 bases and J dropped 3; count of bases not matched to a gene: 6. Germline assignment: CDR1 SGHDT and CDR2 YYEEEE. CDR3 length: 15 residues. The CDR3 region is CASTGTGALYNEQFF. The CDR3 DNA is TGTGCCAGCACCGGGACAGGGGCCCTCTACAATGAGCAGTTCTTC.

The chain uses TRBV14 and TRBJ1-6; 11 bases map to TRBD1. The ends lost 3 bases at V and 11 bases at J; junction bases unmatched: 9. Germline loops: CDR1 SGHDN, CDR2 FVKESK. The CDR3 runs 16 residues. CDR3 amino acids: CASSHRTGTGGAPLHF. CDR3 sequence (DNA): TGTGCCAGCAGCCACAGAACCGGGACAGGGGGTGCACCCCTCCACTTT.

V is TRBV7-2 and J is TRBJ1-5, with 7 bases aligning to TRBD1. V trimming: 6 bases; J trimming: 5 bases; junction bases outside the gene matches: 7. Germline V lookup: CDR1 SGHTA, CDR2 FQGNSA. The CDR3 has 14 residues. CDR3 in amino acids: CASRVEGAYQPQHF. The CDR3 DNA follows: TGTGCCAGCAGGGTCGAGGGGGCGTATCAGCCCCAGCATTTT.

CDR3: CASSIGGGQETQYF. The CDR3 DNA reads TGTGCCAGTAGTATCGGCGGCGGGCAAGAGACCCAGTACTTC. This chain connects TRBV19 to TRBJ2-5; D might be TRBD2 (5 bases). This CDR3 has 14 amino acids. V lost 3 bases, J lost 2 bases, and 10 bases lay in between. Looked up from germline, CDR1 is LNHDA and CDR2 is SQIVND (reference sequence).